The 5 T cell receptor beta chains below all came from one sample that was sequenced in a study of blood T cell repertoires in COVID-19. Clones were read by immunoSEQ multiplex PCR, and TCRdb kept only the in-frame ones, dropping some. Here the sample spans approximately 440,000 clones, less than 95% being singletons. Sequencing input: PBMCs or T cells enriched from blood (not recorded which). These receptors came from a man younger than 30 who had recovered from COVID-19.

This clone came up once. The rearrangement joins TRBV4-1 to TRBJ2-7, with 9 bases aligning to TRBD1. With V trimmed by 3 bases and J by 3 bases, 6 bases remained unmatched. The CDR3 spans 15 residues. Germline loops: CDR1 MGHRA, CDR2 YSYEKL. CDR3 residues: CASSQSGTGSYEQYF. As DNA, the CDR3 is TGCGCCAGCAGCCAGTCTGGGACAGGGAGCTACGAGCAGTACTTC.

This chain uses TRBV2 with TRBJ2-3, with 9 bases matching TRBD2. Germline CDR1 is SNHLY and CDR2 is FYNNEI. There are 15 residues in the CDR3. V was pared by 4 bases and J by 5 bases, with 7 bases of the junction left unmatched. The chain's CDR3 is CASSAPREGQDTQYF. The CDR3 nucleotides are TGTGCCAGCAGTGCCCCGCGGGAGGGCCAAGATACGCAGTATTTT. The entire variable domain, with the rest obtained from reference TRBV2 and TRBJ2-3, is as follows: EPEVTQTPSHQVTQMGQEVILRCVPISNHLYFYWYRQILGQKVEFLVSFYNNEISEKSEIFDDQFSVERPDGSNFTLKIRSTKLEDSAMYFCASSAPREGQDTQYFGPGTRLTVL.

The chain couples TRBV28 to TRBJ2-1, with 8 nucleotides matching TRBD2. This CDR3 comprises 17 residues. V shed 6 bases and J 7 bases; nucleotides not matched to a gene: 17. CDR1 is MDHEN and CDR2 is SYDVKM in the germline V gene. The CDR3 nucleotides read TGTGCCAGCAGGTTGGCCAGAGCGGGAGAGGGTTGGAATGAGCAGTTCTTC. This sequence encodes CASRLARAGEGWNEQFF.

The chain uses TRBV29-1 and TRBJ2-7; D ambiguous. V dropped 6 bases and J dropped 3 bases, with 24 bases sitting between them. This CDR3 contains 16 residues. CDR1 is SQVTM and CDR2 is ANQGSEA in the germline V gene. CDR3 coding DNA: TGCAGCGTCGGCACGCGTGGAGCGAGTGTCAGCTACGAGCAGTACTTC. Translating gives CSVGTRGASVSYEQYF.

The sample holds one count of this clone. The rearrangement links TRBV28 to TRBJ1-5; 7 bases line up with TRBD1. Germline V gene sequence: CDR1 MDHEN, CDR2 SYDVKM. Trimming removed 5 bases from V and 0 bases from J; junction bases left unmatched: 13. The CDR3 is 18 residues long. CDR3 DNA: TGTGCCAGCAGTCAGGTACAGGGGACCGATTATAGCAATCAGCCCCAGCATTTT. Translating gives CASSQVQGTDYSNQPQHF.